This T cell receptor (beta chain) emerged from a study of human T cells and chemical hapten exposure. There are many counts of this clonotype. With 5 bases removed from V and 2 bases from J, the gap between germline ends came to 19 bases. The CDR3 is 16 residues long. Germline V gene lookup returns CDR1 SQVTM and CDR2 ANQGSEA. Time point here: patch test 1, 2 weeks after DPC sensitization. Treatment described: therapeutic diphenylcyclopropenone sensitization with weekly scalp DPC. MiXCR was run by TCRdb on the RACE reads, yielding one entry per CDR3 protein. The data show some 400,000 distinct CDR3 sequences, more than 4.5% seen once.

The source material was whole blood, sampled in connection with sensitization to the hapten diphenylcyclopropenone (DPC). This chain joins TRBV29-1 and TRBJ1-3; D is ambiguous. The source of this sequence is a woman in her fifties or sixties with alopecia areata. Some clones in this sample may be carry-over from other donors' samples. CDR3 sequence: CSVPRDQRPAGNTIYF. DNA of the CDR3: TGCAGCGTTCCTCGTGACCAGCGCCCCGCTGGAAACACCATATATTTT.